This record covers a single T cell receptor (beta chain). This sample was taken from a study of control samples from healthy donors and cancer patients. Profiled with immunoSEQ multiplex PCR; TCRdb holds only in-frame clones, not every one. The sample holds roughly 100,000 clones; around 90% are singletons and the top ten take around 3%. The sequence was obtained from a human donor in good health. The donor label of this sample is uncertain. Sequencing was carried out using blood.

Here the CDR3 DNA reads TGCGCCAGCAGCTTGATAGGAACGAACACTGAAGCTTTCTTT. This gives the protein CASSLIGTNTEAFF. V and J are TRBV5-1 and TRBJ1-1; the D is unclear. V lost 1 base to trimming and J lost 1 base, with 8 bases between them. CDR3 size: 14 residues. The germline V gene encodes CDR1 SGHRS and CDR2 YFSETQ.